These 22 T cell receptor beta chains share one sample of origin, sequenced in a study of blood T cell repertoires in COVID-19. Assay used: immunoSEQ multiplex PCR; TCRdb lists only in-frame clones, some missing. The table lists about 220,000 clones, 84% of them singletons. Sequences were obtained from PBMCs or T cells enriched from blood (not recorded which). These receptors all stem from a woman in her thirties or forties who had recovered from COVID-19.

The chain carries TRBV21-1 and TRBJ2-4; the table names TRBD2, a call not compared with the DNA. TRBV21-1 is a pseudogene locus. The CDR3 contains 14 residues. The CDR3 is CASSPRLAKNIQYF. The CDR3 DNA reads TGTGCCAGCAGCCCGAGATTAGCCAAAAACATTCAGTACTTC.

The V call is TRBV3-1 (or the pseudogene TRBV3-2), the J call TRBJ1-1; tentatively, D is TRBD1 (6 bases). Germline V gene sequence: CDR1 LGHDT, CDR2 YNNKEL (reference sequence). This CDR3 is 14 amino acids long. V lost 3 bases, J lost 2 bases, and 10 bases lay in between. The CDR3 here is CASSHRDTNTEAFF. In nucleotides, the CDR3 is TGTGCCAGCAGCCACCGGGACACTAACACTGAAGCTTTCTTT.

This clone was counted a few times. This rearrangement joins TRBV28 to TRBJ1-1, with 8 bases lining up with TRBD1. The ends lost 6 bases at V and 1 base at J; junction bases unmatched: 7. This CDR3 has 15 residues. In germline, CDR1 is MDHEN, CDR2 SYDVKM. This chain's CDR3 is CASRVPQGANTEAFF. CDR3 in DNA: TGTGCCAGCAGAGTTCCCCAGGGGGCGAACACTGAAGCTTTCTTT.

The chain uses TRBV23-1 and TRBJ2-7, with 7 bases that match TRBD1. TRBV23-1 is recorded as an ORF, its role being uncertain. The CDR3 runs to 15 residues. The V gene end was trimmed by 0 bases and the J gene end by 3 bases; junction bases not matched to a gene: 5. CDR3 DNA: TGCGCCAGCAGTCAATCTGCGAGACAGGGCTACGAGCAGTACGTC. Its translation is CASSQSARQGYEQYV.

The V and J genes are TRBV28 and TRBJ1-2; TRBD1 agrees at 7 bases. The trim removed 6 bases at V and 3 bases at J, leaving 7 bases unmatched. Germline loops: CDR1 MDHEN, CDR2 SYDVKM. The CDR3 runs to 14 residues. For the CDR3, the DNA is TGTGCCAGCAGGAAGGGCACAGGGGACTATGGCTACACCTTC. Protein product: CASRKGTGDYGYTF.

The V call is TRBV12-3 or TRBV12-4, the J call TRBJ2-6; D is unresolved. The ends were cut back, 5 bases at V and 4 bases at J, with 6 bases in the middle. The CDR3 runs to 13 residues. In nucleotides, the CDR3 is TGTGCCAGCAGTGTATCCGGGGCCAACGTCCTGACTTTC. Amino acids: CASSVSGANVLTF.

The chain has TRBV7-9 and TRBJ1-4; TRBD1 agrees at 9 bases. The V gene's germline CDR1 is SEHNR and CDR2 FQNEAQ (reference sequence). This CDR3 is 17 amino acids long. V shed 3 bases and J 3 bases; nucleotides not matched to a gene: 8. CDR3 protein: CASSLLQGAGANEKLFF. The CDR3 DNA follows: TGTGCCAGCAGCTTGCTACAGGGGGCAGGAGCTAATGAAAAACTGTTTTTT.

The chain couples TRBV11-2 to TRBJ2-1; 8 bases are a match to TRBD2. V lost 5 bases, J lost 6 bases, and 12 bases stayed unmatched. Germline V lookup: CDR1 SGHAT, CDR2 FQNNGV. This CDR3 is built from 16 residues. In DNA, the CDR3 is TGTGCCAGCAGCACCGACGGGTGGACTAGCCGCAATGAGCAGTTCTTC. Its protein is CASSTDGWTSRNEQFF. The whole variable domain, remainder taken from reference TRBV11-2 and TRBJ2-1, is EAGVAQSPRYKIIEKRQSVAFWCNPISGHATLYWYQQILGQGPKLLIQFQNNGVVDDSQLPKDRFSAERLKGVDSTLKIQPAKLEDSAVYLCASSTDGWTSRNEQFFGPGTRLTVL.

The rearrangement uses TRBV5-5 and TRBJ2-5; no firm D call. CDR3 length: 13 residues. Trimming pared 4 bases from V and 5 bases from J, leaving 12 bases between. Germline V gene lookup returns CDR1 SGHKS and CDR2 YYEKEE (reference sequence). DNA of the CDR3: TGTGCCAGCAGCGCAATACCCGGGGAGACCCAGTACTTC. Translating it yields CASSAIPGETQYF.

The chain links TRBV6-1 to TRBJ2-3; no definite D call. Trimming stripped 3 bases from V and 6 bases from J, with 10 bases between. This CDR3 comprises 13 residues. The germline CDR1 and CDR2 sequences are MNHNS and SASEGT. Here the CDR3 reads CASSDLRSDTQYF. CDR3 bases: TGTGCCAGCAGTGATCTCAGGTCCGATACGCAGTATTTT.

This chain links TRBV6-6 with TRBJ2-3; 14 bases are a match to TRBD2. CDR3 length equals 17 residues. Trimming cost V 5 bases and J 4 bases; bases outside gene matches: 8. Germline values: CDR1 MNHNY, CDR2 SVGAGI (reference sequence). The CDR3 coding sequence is TGTGCCAGCAGTCGAGGGACTAGCGGGAGAGGCGCAGATACGCAGTATTTT. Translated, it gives CASSRGTSGRGADTQYF.

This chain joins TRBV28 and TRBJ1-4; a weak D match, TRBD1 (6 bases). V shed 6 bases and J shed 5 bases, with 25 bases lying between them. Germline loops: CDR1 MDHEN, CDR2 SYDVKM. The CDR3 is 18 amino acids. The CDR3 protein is CASSPYRRPGTHNEKLFF. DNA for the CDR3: TGTGCCAGCAGCCCATACAGGCGACCCGGGACACACAATGAAAAACTGTTTTTT.

CDR3 sequence: CASSEALLGVGELFF. In nucleotides, the CDR3 is TGTGCCAGCAGTGAAGCGCTTCTGGGAGTTGGGGAGCTGTTTTTT. This sequence joins TRBV2 and TRBJ2-2; D might be TRBD2 (5 bases). The CDR3 sequence is 15 residues long. Germline values: CDR1 SNHLY, CDR2 FYNNEI. Trimming took 0 bases from V and 8 from J, leaving 13 bases between them.

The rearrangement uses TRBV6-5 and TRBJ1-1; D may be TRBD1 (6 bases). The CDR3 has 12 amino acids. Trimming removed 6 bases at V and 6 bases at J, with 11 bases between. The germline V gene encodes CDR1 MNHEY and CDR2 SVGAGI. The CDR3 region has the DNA TGTGCCAGCAGCCCAGGGACATCTGAAGCTTTCTTT. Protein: CASSPGTSEAFF.

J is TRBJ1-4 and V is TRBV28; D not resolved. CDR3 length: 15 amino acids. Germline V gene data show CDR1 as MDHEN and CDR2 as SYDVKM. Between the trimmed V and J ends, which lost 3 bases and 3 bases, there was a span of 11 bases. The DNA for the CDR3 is TGTGCCAGCAGTTTCCTCCGGGTGCCTAATGAAAAACTGTTTTTT. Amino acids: CASSFLRVPNEKLFF.

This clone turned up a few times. The CDR3 sequence is CASSPSPGEMNIQYF. CDR3 coding DNA: TGTGCCAGCAGCCCCAGCCCAGGGGAGATGAACATTCAGTACTTC. The chain joins TRBV11-2 to TRBJ2-4; the D gene is possibly TRBD1 (6 bases). Germline V gene data show CDR1 as SGHAT and CDR2 as FQNNGV. CDR3 length equals 15 residues. V lost 5 bases to trimming and J lost 7 bases, with 18 bases between them.

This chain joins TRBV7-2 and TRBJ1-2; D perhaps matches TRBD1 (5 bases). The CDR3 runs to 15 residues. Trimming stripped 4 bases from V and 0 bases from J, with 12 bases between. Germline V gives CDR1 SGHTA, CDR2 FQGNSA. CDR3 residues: CASSSNRLTNYGYTF. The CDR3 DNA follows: TGTGCCAGCAGCTCAAACAGGCTTACTAACTATGGCTACACCTTC.

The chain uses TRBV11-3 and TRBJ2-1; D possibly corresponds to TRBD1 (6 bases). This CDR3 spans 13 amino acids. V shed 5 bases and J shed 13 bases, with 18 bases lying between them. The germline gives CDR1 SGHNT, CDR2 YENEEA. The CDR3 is CASSPAGGDGQFF. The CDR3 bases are TGTGCCAGCAGCCCAGCTGGGGGCGACGGTCAGTTCTTC.

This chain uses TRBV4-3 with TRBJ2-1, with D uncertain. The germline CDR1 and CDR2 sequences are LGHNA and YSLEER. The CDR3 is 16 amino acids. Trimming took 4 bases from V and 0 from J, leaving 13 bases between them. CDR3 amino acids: CASSPGTQSSYNEQFF. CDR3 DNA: TGCGCCAGCAGCCCCGGAACACAGAGCTCCTACAATGAGCAGTTCTTC.

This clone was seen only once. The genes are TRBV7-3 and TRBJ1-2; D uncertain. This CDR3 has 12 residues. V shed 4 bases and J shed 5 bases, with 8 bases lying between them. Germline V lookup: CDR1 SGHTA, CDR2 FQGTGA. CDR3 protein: CASSSDKYGYTF. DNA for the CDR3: TGTGCCAGCAGCTCCGACAAGTATGGCTACACCTTC.

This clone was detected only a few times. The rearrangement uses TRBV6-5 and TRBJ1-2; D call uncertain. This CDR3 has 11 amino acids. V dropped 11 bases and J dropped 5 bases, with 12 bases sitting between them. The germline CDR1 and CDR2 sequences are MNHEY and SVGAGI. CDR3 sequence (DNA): TGTGCCGGTCAATCCAGGTATGGCTACACCTTC. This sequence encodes CAGQSRYGYTF.

CDR3 residues: CASSVLDRGHQPQHF. CDR3 DNA: TGTGCCAGTAGTGTATTGGACAGGGGGCATCAGCCCCAGCATTTT. V gene TRBV19 combines with J gene TRBJ1-5; 11 nucleotides line up with TRBD1. This CDR3 is built from 15 residues. Germline V gene data show CDR1 as LNHDA and CDR2 as SQIVND (reference sequence). The V gene end was trimmed by 5 bases and the J gene end by 5 bases; junction bases not matched to a gene: 5.